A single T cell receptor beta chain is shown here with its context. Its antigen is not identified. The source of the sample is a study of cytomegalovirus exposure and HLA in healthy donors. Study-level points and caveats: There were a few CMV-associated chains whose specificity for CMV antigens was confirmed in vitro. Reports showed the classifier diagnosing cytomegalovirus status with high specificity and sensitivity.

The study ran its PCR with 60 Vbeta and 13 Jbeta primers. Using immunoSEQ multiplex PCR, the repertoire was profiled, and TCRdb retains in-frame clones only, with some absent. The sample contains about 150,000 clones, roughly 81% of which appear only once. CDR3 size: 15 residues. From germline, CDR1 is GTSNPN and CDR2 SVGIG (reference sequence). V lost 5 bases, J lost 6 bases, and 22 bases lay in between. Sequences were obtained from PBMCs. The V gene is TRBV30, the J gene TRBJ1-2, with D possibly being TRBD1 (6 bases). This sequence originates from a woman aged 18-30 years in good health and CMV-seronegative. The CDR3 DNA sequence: TGTGCCTGGCGTCCATCTCAACAGGGACGGGATGGCTACACCTTC. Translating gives CAWRPSQQGRDGYTF.